The next 14 T cell receptor beta chains were all read from a single sample in a study of OX40 agonist ivuxolimab in advanced cancers. Assay: immunoSEQ multiplex PCR; the TCRdb copy retains only in-frame clones and omits some. Of 30,000 to 40,000 clones listed, about 88% are singletons. The sample in question was CD4+ or CD8+ T cells sorted from blood, obtained in a trial of the OX40 agonist ivuxolimab. These receptors originate from an adult with an advanced solid tumor such as melanoma, head and neck, liver or kidney cancer.

This chain links TRBV6-1 with TRBJ2-7; D possibly matches TRBD1 or TRBD2 (6 bases each). CDR3 length: 15 amino acids. Trimming pared 0 bases from V and 0 bases from J, leaving 9 bases between. Germline values: CDR1 MNHNS, CDR2 SASEGT. CDR3 in DNA: TGTGCCAGCAGTGAAGCCTGGGGGGCCTCCTACGAGCAGTACTTC. Translating gives CASSEAWGASYEQYF.

The V gene is TRBV28, the J gene TRBJ2-3, with 8 bases aligning to TRBD1. From germline, CDR1 is MDHEN and CDR2 SYDVKM. The V segment lost 4 bases and the J segment 4 bases; nucleotides outside the gene matches: 10. The CDR3 has 16 amino acids. The chain's CDR3 is CASSSGTGGRADTQYF. The CDR3 DNA sequence: TGTGCCAGCAGTTCCGGGACAGGAGGCCGGGCAGATACGCAGTATTTT.

The genes are TRBV21-1 and TRBJ1-4; TRBD1, the table's D call, lacks a check against the DNA. TRBV21-1 is labeled a pseudogene. The CDR3 is 17 amino acids. CDR3 region: CASSNKGQATTNEKLFF. In nucleotides, the CDR3 is TGTGCCAGCTCGAATAAGGGACAGGCCACAACTAATGAAAAACTGTTTTTT.

The chain joins TRBV11-1 to TRBJ1-6, with unresolved D. V lost 0 bases and J lost 6, with 3 bases in between. The CDR3 spans 13 residues. In germline, CDR1 is SGHAT, CDR2 FQDESV (reference sequence). This CDR3 reads CASSLAGNSPLHF. The DNA for the CDR3 is TGTGCCAGCAGCTTAGCGGGTAATTCACCCCTCCACTTT.

The CDR3 here is CASSAGGGGHYGYTF. The CDR3 coding sequence is TGTGCCAGCAGCGCCGGAGGGGGGGGGCACTATGGCTACACCTTC. V gene TRBV9 combines with J gene TRBJ1-2, with D perhaps matching TRBD1 (6 bases). Germline lookup yields CDR1 SGDLS and CDR2 YYNGEE. This CDR3 contains 15 residues. The V and J ends lost 3 bases and 3 bases respectively, with 15 bases between them.

The chain is built from TRBV13 and TRBJ2-5, with no clear D. The V end was cut by 5 bases, the J end by 4 bases, with 11 bases between. The CDR3 consists of 13 residues. Germline CDR1 reads PRHDT; CDR2 reads FYEKMQ (reference sequence). CDR3 sequence (DNA): TGTGCCAGCAGCACGGAAAGTGGAGAGACCCAGTACTTC. Translating it yields CASSTESGETQYF.

The chain uses TRBV6-1 and TRBJ2-5; D remains unclear. The J call may be in error: the DNA end matches TRBJ2-7 better. CDR1 MNHNS and CDR2 SASEGT come from the germline V gene. CDR3 length: 14 residues. CDR3 region: CASSEPPYSYEQYF. In DNA, the CDR3 is TGTGCCAGCAGTGAACCTCCATATTCTTACGAGCAGTACTTC.

CDR3 in amino acids: CASSPPPFDSNYNSPLHF. In nucleotides, the CDR3 is TGTGCCAGCAGCCCTCCCCCTTTTGACTCCAACTATAATTCACCCCTCCACTTT. The chain couples TRBV7-2 to TRBJ1-6; no firm D call. The germline V gene has CDR1 SGHTA and CDR2 FQGNSA. V lost 5 bases and J lost 3, with 20 bases in between. This CDR3 comprises 18 residues.

The V gene is TRBV5-6, the J gene TRBJ1-1; 8 nucleotides agree with TRBD1. CDR1 and CDR2 from the germline V gene are SGHDT and YYEEEE. The CDR3 length is 15 residues. The V and J ends lost 0 bases and 5 bases, in that order; junction bases with no gene match: 6. The DNA for the CDR3 is TGTGCCAGCAGCTTGGGGACAGGGTATAATACTGAAGCTTTCTTT. Amino acids: CASSLGTGYNTEAFF.

This clone has a handful of counts. The chain combines TRBV6-5 with TRBJ2-7; tentatively, D is TRBD2 (5 bases). The V gene's germline CDR1 is MNHEY and CDR2 SVGAGI. The CDR3 spans 14 residues. V lost 6 bases to trimming and J lost 4 bases, with 16 bases between them. The CDR3 nucleotides are TGTGCCAGCAGGGACGATGCCAGCGGTTACGAGCAGTACTTC. This encodes CASRDDASGYEQYF.

The chain joins TRBV28 to TRBJ2-3; the D is unclear. Germline V CDR1 and CDR2: MDHEN, SYDVKM. V dropped 6 bases and J dropped 4 bases, with 17 bases sitting between them. The CDR3 is 15 residues long. The CDR3 nucleotides are TGTGCCAGCAGCTTACCTCAAATTTTTCCAGATACGCAGTATTTT. Its translation: CASSLPQIFPDTQYF.

The genes are TRBV5-1 and TRBJ2-3, with 9 bases lining up with TRBD2. This CDR3 comprises 16 residues. J lost 5 bases, V lost 0 bases, and 7 bases had no gene match. Germline CDR1 and CDR2: SGHRS and YFSETQ. The CDR3, as DNA: TGCGCCAGCAGCTTGGGAGCGGGGGGCCGTGGAGATACGCAGTATTTT. As protein: CASSLGAGGRGDTQYF.

This clone was counted once. The chain has TRBV4-1 and TRBJ1-2, with D unresolved. Deletions cut 1 base from V and 4 bases from J, with 10 bases between. Germline CDR1 reads MGHRA; CDR2 reads YSYEKL. The CDR3 covers 14 residues. This chain's CDR3 is CASSQVGTPYGYTF. The CDR3 DNA reads TGCGCCAGCAGCCAAGTAGGAACCCCCTATGGCTACACCTTC.

This chain joins TRBV28 and TRBJ2-7; a possible D gene is TRBD2 (6 bases). Germline V gene data show CDR1 as MDHEN and CDR2 as SYDVKM. V gave up 8 bases and J gave up 5 bases, with 19 bases separating them. This CDR3 is 14 amino acids long. DNA for the CDR3: TGTGCCAGCTTCCCGGGAGCCCGGGGAAACGAGCAGTACTTC. Protein product: CASFPGARGNEQYF.